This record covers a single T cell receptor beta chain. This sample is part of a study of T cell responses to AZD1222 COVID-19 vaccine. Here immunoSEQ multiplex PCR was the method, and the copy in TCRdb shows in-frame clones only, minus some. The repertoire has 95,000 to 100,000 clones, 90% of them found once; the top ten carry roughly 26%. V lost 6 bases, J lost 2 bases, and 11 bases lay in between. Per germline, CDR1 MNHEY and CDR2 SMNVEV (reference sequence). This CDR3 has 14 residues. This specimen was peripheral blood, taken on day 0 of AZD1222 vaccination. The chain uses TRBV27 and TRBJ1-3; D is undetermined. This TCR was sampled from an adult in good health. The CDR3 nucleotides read TGTGCCAGCAGCCCCTCTGGCGCTGGAAACACCATATATTTT. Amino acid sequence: CASSPSGAGNTIYF.